These 10 T cell receptor beta chains were all obtained from the same sample, sequenced in a study of persistence of HIV-infected CD4 T cells. Nonspecific anti-CD3/anti-CD28 bead stimulation represents the broad CD4+ T cell repertoire. CD4+ T cells upregulating both CD40 ligand and CD69 were sorted as responding cells. No antigens are known for them. The libraries were made with immunoSEQ version 4 in survey mode. Assay: immunoSEQ multiplex PCR; the TCRdb copy retains only in-frame clones and omits some. The sample includes 35,000 to 55,000 clones, roughly 90% of them seen just once. Here the sequenced sample was CD4+ T cells sorted from PBMCs after roughly 17-hour stimulation, taken from a patient who received antiretroviral therapy. These receptors originate from an adult man with HIV who was CMV-seropositive.

The gene calls are TRBV30 and TRBJ1-2, with D uncertain. There are 14 residues in the CDR3. Trimming removed 1 base from V and 1 base from J, with 10 bases in between. Germline CDR1 GTSNPN, CDR2 SVGIG (reference sequence). DNA for the CDR3: TGTGCCTGGAGTGGGCAGGTTTTTAACTATGGCTACACCTTC. The encoded protein is CAWSGQVFNYGYTF.

V usage is TRBV19 and J usage is TRBJ2-4, with a possible D match to TRBD1 (6 bases). Germline assignment: CDR1 LNHDA and CDR2 SQIVND (reference sequence). CDR3 length: 16 residues. V was pared by 1 base and J by 4 bases, with 14 bases between. CDR3 amino acids: CASSIGDSGVKNIQYF. The DNA of the CDR3 is TGTGCCAGTAGTATAGGTGATTCAGGGGTAAAAAACATTCAGTACTTC. Full variable domain (missing parts from reference TRBV19 and TRBJ2-4): DGGITQSPKYLFRKEGQNVTLSCEQNLNHDAMYWYRQDPGQGLRLIYYSQIVNDFQKGDIAEGYSVSREKKESFPLTVTSAQKNPTAFYLCASSIGDSGVKNIQYFGAGTRLSVL.

This chain joins TRBV5-1 and TRBJ2-3; 9 bases align to TRBD2. The CDR3 runs 15 residues. Germline values: CDR1 SGHRS, CDR2 YFSETQ. The trim removed 0 bases at V and 6 bases at J, leaving 5 bases unmatched. CDR3 protein: CASSLVAGGPDTQYF. CDR3 bases: TGCGCCAGCAGCTTGGTCGCGGGGGGGCCCGATACGCAGTATTTT.

The chain uses TRBV5-1 and TRBJ2-7; 7 nucleotides line up with TRBD1. CDR3 length: 14 amino acids. Germline CDR1 and CDR2: SGHRS and YFSETQ. The V gene end was trimmed by 3 bases and the J gene end by 5 bases; junction bases not matched to a gene: 8. CDR3 loop: CASSSQQGTHEQYF. CDR3 bases: TGCGCCAGCAGCTCACAACAGGGGACCCACGAGCAGTACTTC.

The V and J genes are TRBV2 and TRBJ2-3; D gene uncertain. The length of the CDR3 is 14 residues. Trimming took 6 bases from V and 2 from J, leaving 12 bases between them. Germline CDR1 is SNHLY and CDR2 is FYNNEI. CDR3 bases: TGTGCCAGCAGGCCGCTGACCTCCACAGATACGCAGTATTTT. It specifies CASRPLTSTDTQYF. Using reference TRBV2 and TRBJ2-3 for the parts outside the CDR3, the full variable domain is EPEVTQTPSHQVTQMGQEVILRCVPISNHLYFYWYRQILGQKVEFLVSFYNNEISEKSEIFDDQFSVERPDGSNFTLKIRSTKLEDSAMYFCASRPLTSTDTQYFGPGTRLTVL.

The chain has TRBV6-2 or TRBV6-3 and TRBJ1-5; 9 bases match TRBD1. The CDR3 consists of 16 residues. Germline-derived CDR1 and CDR2 are MNHEY and SVGEGT. V trimming: 2 bases; J trimming: 2 bases; junction bases outside the gene matches: 4. CDR3: CASSYDRGLGNQPQHF. CDR3 DNA sequence: TGTGCCAGCAGTTACGACAGGGGGTTAGGCAATCAGCCCCAGCATTTT.

This clone was recorded once. The chain links TRBV24-1 to TRBJ2-5; D not certain. Trimming took 0 bases from V and 3 from J, leaving 13 bases between them. The CDR3 runs to 16 residues. Germline V lookup: CDR1 KGHDR, CDR2 SFDVKD. CDR3 nucleotide sequence: TGTGCCACCAGTGATTTGCTCCTTAAGGGAAAAGAGACCCAGTACTTC. Residues: CATSDLLLKGKETQYF.

This rearrangement joins TRBV12-3 or TRBV12-4 to TRBJ2-2, with unresolved D. CDR3 length: 12 amino acids. Trimming removed 8 bases at V and 5 bases at J, with 9 bases between. The CDR3 spells CASDSPTGELFF. DNA of the CDR3: TGTGCCAGCGATTCCCCGACCGGGGAGCTGTTTTTT.

The chain is built from TRBV2 and TRBJ2-3, with 7 bases aligning to TRBD2. Per germline, CDR1 SNHLY and CDR2 FYNNEI. The CDR3 sequence is 15 residues long. Germline trimming cut 2 bases from V and 4 bases from J; bases unmatched to any gene: 6. DNA for the CDR3: TGTGCCAGCAGTGAATACGGGGAGGGCGCAGATACGCAGTATTTT. Its protein is CASSEYGEGADTQYF.

V and J are TRBV27 and TRBJ2-4, with 10 bases matching TRBD2. This CDR3 is built from 16 residues. Germline lookup yields CDR1 MNHEY and CDR2 SMNVEV (reference sequence). V shed 5 bases, J shed 6 bases, and the junction held 10 bases outside the gene matches. The CDR3 nucleotides read TGTGCCAGCAGTCCCATCTCTAGCGGGGGTCTAAACATTCAGTACTTC. It specifies CASSPISSGGLNIQYF.